The 23 T cell receptor beta chains below were found in one sample sequenced in a study of glioma-infiltrating T cells after dendritic cell vaccination. Assay: immunoSEQ multiplex PCR; the TCRdb copy retains only in-frame clones and omits some. The data contain some 73,000 clones, over 70% of them singletons. Here the sequenced sample was blood, taken before dendritic cell vaccination. The receptors shown here come from a human donor with glioblastoma.

The V and J genes are TRBV14 and TRBJ2-3; D gene unclear. The CDR3 totals 13 residues. The germline V gene has CDR1 SGHDN and CDR2 FVKESK. Trimming took off 4 bases at V and 0 bases at J, with 5 bases between the two ends. Here the CDR3 DNA reads TGTGCCAGCAGCCCCGGGAGCACAGATACGCAGTATTTT. It encodes CASSPGSTDTQYF.

This clone was seen only once. The rearrangement uses TRBV7-3 and TRBJ2-5, with D tentatively TRBD2 (6 bases). There are 15 residues in the CDR3. Trimming took off 5 bases at V and 1 base at J, with 14 bases between the two ends. CDR1 is SGHTA, CDR2 FQGTGA, per germline. In nucleotides, the CDR3 is TGTGCCAGCAGCCCGCAAGCGGGTCCCCAAGAGACCCAGTACTTC. Translating gives CASSPQAGPQETQYF.

DNA of the CDR3: TGTGCCAGCAGCCCTGGACTAGCGTGGACCGGGGAGCTGTTTTTT. It translates to CASSPGLAWTGELFF. The V gene is TRBV7-3, the J gene TRBJ2-2; 9 bases match TRBD2. V shed 5 bases and J 5 bases; nucleotides not matched to a gene: 6. The CDR3 totals 15 residues. Germline CDR1 SGHTA, CDR2 FQGTGA.

The chain is built from TRBV2 and TRBJ2-7, with D maybe TRBD2 (7 bases). The CDR3 covers 15 residues. Trimming took off 3 bases at V and 7 bases at J, with 19 bases between the two ends. Germline V lookup: CDR1 SNHLY, CDR2 FYNNEI. CDR3 sequence reads: CASSDDAGAPLEQYF. DNA for the CDR3: TGTGCCAGCAGTGATGATGCGGGGGCCCCCCTTGAGCAGTACTTC.

The chain links TRBV19 to TRBJ1-4, with D tentatively TRBD1 (5 bases). Trimming took 9 bases from V and 5 from J, leaving 19 bases between them. Germline loops: CDR1 LNHDA, CDR2 SQIVND (reference sequence). CDR3 length: 15 amino acids. CDR3 nucleotides: TGTGCCAGCGCTGACCAGGGAGGTCTAAATGAAAAACTGTTTTTT. Its translation: CASADQGGLNEKLFF. Variable domain in full (rest from reference TRBV19 and TRBJ1-4): DGGITQSPKYLFRKEGQNVTLSCEQNLNHDAMYWYRQDPGQGLRLIYYSQIVNDFQKGDIAEGYSVSREKKESFPLTVTSAQKNPTAFYLCASADQGGLNEKLFFGSGTQLSVL.

This clone was observed once. This rearrangement joins TRBV30 to TRBJ2-2, with D perhaps matching TRBD1 (5 bases). Trimming removed 4 bases at V and 2 bases at J, with 8 bases between. The V gene's germline CDR1 is GTSNPN and CDR2 SVGIG (reference sequence). The CDR3 contains 13 residues. This CDR3 reads CAWTGLNTGELFF. CDR3 DNA: TGTGCCTGGACAGGGCTTAACACCGGGGAGCTGTTTTTT.

The chain has TRBV10-1 and TRBJ1-1; D gene ambiguous. In germline, CDR1 is WNHNN, CDR2 SYGVQD (reference sequence). This CDR3 region has 17 residues. The ends were cut back, 0 bases at V and 5 bases at J, with 19 bases in the middle. CDR3 nucleotide sequence: TGCGCCAGCAGTGAGTCGTTCTACGGGAGCTGCAGGACTGAAGCTTTCTTT. Residues: CASSESFYGSCRTEAFF.

The J gene is TRBJ2-1, the V gene TRBV15, with D possibly matching TRBD1 (5 bases). CDR1 is LNHNV and CDR2 is YYDKDF in the germline V gene (reference sequence). V was clipped by 0 bases and J by 4 bases, with 19 bases between them. The CDR3 loop spans 18 amino acids. DNA for the CDR3: TGTGCCACCAGCAGAGATCTTTTCGCAACAGGCCTATACAATGAGCAGTTCTTC. Translated, it gives CATSRDLFATGLYNEQFF.

J is TRBJ1-3 and V is TRBV18; TRBD1 matches 8 bases. The CDR3 sequence is 16 residues long. With V trimmed by 2 bases and J by 0 bases, 3 bases remained unmatched. Germline V gene data show CDR1 as KGHSH and CDR2 as LQKENI. CDR3 DNA: TGTGCCAGCTCACCATCCGGACAGGGCTCTGGAAACACCATATATTTT. This translates into CASSPSGQGSGNTIYF.

This CDR3 is CASSRTGGAPEAFF. The CDR3, as DNA: TGTGCCAGCAGCCGTACAGGGGGCGCCCCTGAAGCTTTCTTT. The chain is built from TRBV14 and TRBJ1-1; the match to TRBD1 covers 9 bases. Germline trimming cut 4 bases from V and 6 bases from J; bases unmatched to any gene: 6. The length of the CDR3 is 14 residues. CDR1 and CDR2 from the germline V gene are SGHDN and FVKESK.

The chain employs TRBV11-2 and TRBJ2-5; TRBD2 might be the D (5 bases). Deletions cut 2 bases from V and 3 bases from J, with 10 bases between. The CDR3 consists of 14 residues. Germline CDR1 SGHAT, CDR2 FQNNGV. CDR3 in amino acids: CASSLQTGKETQYF. DNA for the CDR3: TGTGCCAGCAGCTTACAGACGGGAAAAGAGACCCAGTACTTC.

CDR3 coding DNA: TGCGCCAGCAGCCATCATAACCGGGACAGAAATTCACCCCTCCACTTT. Amino acids: CASSHHNRDRNSPLHF. The J gene is TRBJ1-6, the V gene TRBV4-1; the match to TRBD1 covers 7 bases. The V gene end was trimmed by 3 bases and the J gene end by 7 bases; junction bases not matched to a gene: 9. This CDR3 has 16 residues. Germline values: CDR1 MGHRA, CDR2 YSYEKL.

The chain is built from TRBV7-3 and TRBJ2-2; D is unclear. The V end was cut by 5 bases, the J end by 1 base, with 20 bases between. CDR3 length: 18 amino acids. Germline CDR1 SGHTA, CDR2 FQGTGA. CDR3 residues: CASSGPPPPSWNTGELFF. The CDR3 DNA follows: TGTGCCAGCAGCGGCCCTCCTCCTCCAAGTTGGAACACCGGGGAGCTGTTTTTT.

CDR3 coding DNA: TGTGCCAGCAGTCCTACAGGTTTTTATAATTCACCCCTCCACTTT. Protein product: CASSPTGFYNSPLHF. The genes are TRBV6-1 and TRBJ1-6, with a tentative D call TRBD1 (5 bases). The CDR3 consists of 15 residues. Germline CDR1 is MNHNS and CDR2 is SASEGT. V was pared by 5 bases and J by 4 bases, with 12 bases between.

The CDR3 DNA follows: TGTGCCAGCAGCTTGAGAGGCACAGATACGCAGTATTTT. It specifies CASSLRGTDTQYF. The chain carries TRBV5-6 and TRBJ2-3, with D uncertain. Germline V CDR1 and CDR2: SGHDT, YYEEEE. The V gene lost 1 base and the J gene lost 1 base, with 4 bases spanning the gap. This CDR3 contains 13 residues.

The sample holds a few counts of this clone. The identical CDR3 is also encoded by other nucleotide sequences in the sample. This chain connects TRBV18 to TRBJ1-1; D is perhaps TRBD1 (6 bases). CDR3 length equals 14 residues. Germline CDR1 KGHSH, CDR2 LQKENI. The V end was cut by 3 bases, the J end by 5 bases, with 13 bases between. CDR3 sequence reads: CASSPPGQSTEAFF. The CDR3 nucleotides read TGTGCCAGCTCACCCCCGGGACAATCTACTGAAGCTTTCTTT.

V and J are TRBV19 and TRBJ1-2; 9 positions match TRBD1. Per germline, CDR1 LNHDA and CDR2 SQIVND (reference sequence). This CDR3 has 15 residues. Trimming took 0 bases from V and 5 from J; bases not matched to a gene: 4. The CDR3 region is CASSIDTGGGYGYTF. The CDR3 DNA follows: TGTGCCAGTAGTATAGACACAGGGGGCGGATATGGCTACACCTTC.

This clone has a handful of counts. The genes are TRBV7-2 and TRBJ2-5; unclear D gene. The V end lost 5 bases, the J end lost 1 base, and 8 bases lay between the germline ends. CDR3 length equals 13 residues. Germline values: CDR1 SGHTA, CDR2 FQGNSA. The CDR3, as DNA: TGTGCCAGCAGCCCCCGAGGCCAAGAGACCCAGTACTTC. It is translated as CASSPRGQETQYF.

The CDR3 nucleotides read TGTGCCAGCAGCCTGGACAGAAGGAGGCGAGCTTTCTTT. Protein product: CASSLDRRRRAFF. V and J are TRBV27 and TRBJ1-1, with D perhaps TRBD1 (6 bases). Germline V gene data show CDR1 as MNHEY and CDR2 as SMNVEV (reference sequence). The CDR3 has 13 amino acids. Trimming removed 6 bases from V and 10 bases from J, with 18 bases in between.

This clone occurred once. The chain recombines TRBV29-1 with TRBJ2-1; TRBD2 aligns across 9 bases. V shed 4 bases, J shed 0 bases, and the junction held 4 bases outside the gene matches. Germline V gene data show CDR1 as SQVTM and CDR2 as ANQGSEA. The CDR3 is 15 amino acids. CDR3 amino acids: CSVVTSGYSYNEQFF. In DNA form, the CDR3 reads TGCAGCGTTGTTACTAGCGGGTACTCCTACAATGAGCAGTTCTTC.

The chain couples TRBV5-4 to TRBJ1-3, with D unclear. V lost 5 bases and J lost 7, with 19 bases in between. The length of the CDR3 is 15 residues. CDR1 and CDR2 from the germline V gene are SGHNT and YYREEE (reference sequence). The CDR3 sequence: CASRLDPGAGNTIYF. The CDR3 coding sequence is TGTGCCAGCAGATTAGACCCGGGAGCCGGCAACACCATATATTTT.

This chain uses TRBV2 with TRBJ2-5, with 12 bases that match TRBD1. The V gene end was trimmed by 6 bases and the J gene end by 5 bases; junction bases not matched to a gene: 7. The CDR3 is 15 amino acids. Germline V gene data show CDR1 as SNHLY and CDR2 as FYNNEI. The CDR3: CASRLGTGGQETQYF. The DNA of the CDR3 is TGTGCCAGCAGGCTCGGGACAGGGGGCCAGGAGACCCAGTACTTC. The full variable domain, with the rest looked up from reference TRBV2 and TRBJ2-5, is EPEVTQTPSHQVTQMGQEVILRCVPISNHLYFYWYRQILGQKVEFLVSFYNNEISEKSEIFDDQFSVERPDGSNFTLKIRSTKLEDSAMYFCASRLGTGGQETQYFGPGTRLLVL.

The chain combines TRBV6-5 with TRBJ2-3; 8 nucleotides line up with TRBD1. The CDR3 is 14 residues long. Germline-derived CDR1 and CDR2 are MNHEY and SVGAGI. J was trimmed by 3 bases and V by 5 bases; bases with no gene match: 4. The DNA for the CDR3 is TGTGCCAGCAGTGGACAGGGTGGGACAGATACGCAGTATTTT. Its protein is CASSGQGGTDTQYF.